This T cell receptor (beta chain) was captured by sequencing in a study of blood T cell repertoires in COVID-19. As for the study in general: Samples taken during acute and convalescent COVID-19 were collected in the United States, Italy and Spain. T cells, B-cell-depleted T cells, or PBMCs supplied cDNA or gDNA.

Authors' methods: How many nucleated cells were present was estimated from reference gene primer amplification. Profiling relied on immunoSEQ multiplex PCR, and the TCRdb table lists in-frame clones only, not all of them. V and J calls and clone size are given by that table; D and trimming were obtained from the DNA. Of 150,000 to 200,000 clones listed, roughly four fifths are singletons. The CDR3 is 13 amino acids. V gave up 5 bases and J gave up 3 bases, with 9 bases separating them. Germline CDR1 reads WNHNN; CDR2 reads SYGVQD (reference sequence). The clonotype was recovered from a woman aged 80 or over with acute or convalescent COVID-19. The V and J genes are TRBV10-1 and TRBJ2-3; D possibly corresponds to TRBD2 (5 bases). Sequencing used peripheral blood. The CDR3 DNA reads as TGCGCCAGCAGTATACGGGAAACAGATACGCAGTATTTT. Amino acid sequence: CASSIRETDTQYF.